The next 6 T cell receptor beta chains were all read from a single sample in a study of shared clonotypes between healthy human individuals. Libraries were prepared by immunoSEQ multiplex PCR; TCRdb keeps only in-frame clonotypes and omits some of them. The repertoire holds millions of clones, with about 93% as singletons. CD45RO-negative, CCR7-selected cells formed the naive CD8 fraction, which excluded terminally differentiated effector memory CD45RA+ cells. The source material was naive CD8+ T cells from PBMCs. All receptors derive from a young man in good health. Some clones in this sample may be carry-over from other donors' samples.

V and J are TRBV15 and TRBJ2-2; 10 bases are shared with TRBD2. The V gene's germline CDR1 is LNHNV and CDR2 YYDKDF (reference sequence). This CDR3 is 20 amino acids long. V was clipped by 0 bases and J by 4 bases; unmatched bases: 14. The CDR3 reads CATSRDSILGLAATTGELFF. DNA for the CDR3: TGTGCCACCAGCAGAGATTCCATCCTCGGACTAGCGGCCACCACCGGGGAGCTGTTTTTT. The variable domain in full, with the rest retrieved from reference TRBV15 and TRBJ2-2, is DAMVIQNPRYQVTQFGKPVTLSCSQTLNHNVMYWYQQKSSQAPKLLFHYYDKDFNNEADTPDNFQSRRPNTSFCFLDIRSPGLGDTAMYLCATSRDSILGLAATTGELFFGEGSRLTVL.

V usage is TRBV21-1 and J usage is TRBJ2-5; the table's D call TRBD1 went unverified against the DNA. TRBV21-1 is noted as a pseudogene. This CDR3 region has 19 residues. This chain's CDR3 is CASSKDPLQTDLVGETQYF. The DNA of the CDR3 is TGTGCCAGCAGCAAAGACCCCTTACAGACAGATCTGGTAGGGGAGACCCAGTACTTC.

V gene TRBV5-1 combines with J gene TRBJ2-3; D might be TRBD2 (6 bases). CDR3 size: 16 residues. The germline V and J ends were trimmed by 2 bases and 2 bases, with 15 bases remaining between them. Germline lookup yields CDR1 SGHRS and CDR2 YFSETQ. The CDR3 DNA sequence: TGCGCCAGCAGCTTCACTAGCCGGTCCCTCACAGATACGCAGTATTTT. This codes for CASSFTSRSLTDTQYF. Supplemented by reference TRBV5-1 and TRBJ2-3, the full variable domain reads KAGVTQTPRYLIKTRGQQVTLSCSPISGHRSVSWYQQTPGQGLQFLFEYFSETQRNKGNFPGRFSGRQFSNSRSEMNVSTLELGDSALYLCASSFTSRSLTDTQYFGPGTRLTVL.

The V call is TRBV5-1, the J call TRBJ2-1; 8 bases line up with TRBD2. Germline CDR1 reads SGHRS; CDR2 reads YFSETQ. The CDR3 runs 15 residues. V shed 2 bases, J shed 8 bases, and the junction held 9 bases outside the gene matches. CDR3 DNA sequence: TGCGCCAGCAGCTTAGGCGGGAGGTTACGGGATGAGCAGTTCTTC. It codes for CASSLGGRLRDEQFF.

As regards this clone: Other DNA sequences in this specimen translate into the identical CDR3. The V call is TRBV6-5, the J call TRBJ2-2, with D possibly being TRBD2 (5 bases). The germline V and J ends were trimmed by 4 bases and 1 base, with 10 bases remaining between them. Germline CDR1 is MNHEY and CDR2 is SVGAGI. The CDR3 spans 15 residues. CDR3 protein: CASSLAGGNTGELFF. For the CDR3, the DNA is TGTGCCAGCAGTTTGGCTGGAGGGAACACCGGGGAGCTGTTTTTT.

CDR3 region: CASSLTGGALMNTEAFF. The DNA for the CDR3 is TGTGCCAGCAGCTTGACAGGGGGTGCCCTAATGAACACTGAAGCTTTCTTT. The chain recombines TRBV7-6 with TRBJ1-1; TRBD1 agrees at 9 bases. V shed 3 bases, J shed 0 bases, and the junction held 8 bases outside the gene matches. This CDR3 is built from 17 residues. Germline V lookup: CDR1 SGHVS, CDR2 FNYEAQ.